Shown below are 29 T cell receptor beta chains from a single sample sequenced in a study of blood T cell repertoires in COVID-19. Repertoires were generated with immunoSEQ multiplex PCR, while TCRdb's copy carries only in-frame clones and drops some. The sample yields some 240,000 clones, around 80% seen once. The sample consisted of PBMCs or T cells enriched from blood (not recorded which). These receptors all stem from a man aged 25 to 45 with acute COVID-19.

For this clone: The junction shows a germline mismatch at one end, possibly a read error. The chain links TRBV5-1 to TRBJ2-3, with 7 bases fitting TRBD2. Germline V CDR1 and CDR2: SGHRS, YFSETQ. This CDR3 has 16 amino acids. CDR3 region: CASSPPSGSSTDTQYF. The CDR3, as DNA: TGTGCCAGCAGCCCCCCTAGCGGCAGTAGCACAGATACGCAGTATTTT.

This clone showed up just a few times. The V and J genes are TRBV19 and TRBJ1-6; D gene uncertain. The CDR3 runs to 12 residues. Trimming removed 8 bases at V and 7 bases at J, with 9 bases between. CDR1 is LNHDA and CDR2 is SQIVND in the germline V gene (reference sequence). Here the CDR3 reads CASGLGNSPLHF. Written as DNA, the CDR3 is TGTGCCAGTGGCCTTGGCAATTCACCCCTCCACTTT. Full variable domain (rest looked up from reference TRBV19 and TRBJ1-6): DGGITQSPKYLFRKEGQNVTLSCEQNLNHDAMYWYRQDPGQGLRLIYYSQIVNDFQKGDIAEGYSVSREKKESFPLTVTSAQKNPTAFYLCASGLGNSPLHFGNGTRLTVT.

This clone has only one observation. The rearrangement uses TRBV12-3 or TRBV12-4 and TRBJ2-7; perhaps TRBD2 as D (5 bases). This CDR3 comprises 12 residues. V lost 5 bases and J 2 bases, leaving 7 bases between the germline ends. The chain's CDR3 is CASSPGTYEQYV. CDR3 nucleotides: TGTGCCAGCAGTCCGGGGACCTACGAGCAGTACGTC.

CDR3 loop: CASTRGGAQETQYF. In nucleotides, the CDR3 is TGTGCCAGCACCCGGGGGGGGGCCCAAGAGACCCAGTACTTC. The V gene is TRBV5-4, the J gene TRBJ2-5; TRBD2 matches at 8 bases. CDR1 SGHNT and CDR2 YYREEE come from the germline V gene (reference sequence). This CDR3 has 14 residues. Trimming took 6 bases from V and 1 from J; bases not matched to a gene: 5.

The DNA for the CDR3 is TGTGCCAGTAGTTTGGACACCGGATACCCCAATGAGCAGTTCTTC. It encodes CASSLDTGYPNEQFF. The chain joins TRBV19 to TRBJ2-1; perhaps TRBD1 as D (5 bases). Trimming took off 5 bases at V and 6 bases at J, with 17 bases between the two ends. Germline V gives CDR1 LNHDA, CDR2 SQIVND (reference sequence). This CDR3 is 15 amino acids long. Complete variable domain (other parts from reference TRBV19 and TRBJ2-1): DGGITQSPKYLFRKEGQNVTLSCEQNLNHDAMYWYRQDPGQGLRLIYYSQIVNDFQKGDIAEGYSVSREKKESFPLTVTSAQKNPTAFYLCASSLDTGYPNEQFFGPGTRLTVL.

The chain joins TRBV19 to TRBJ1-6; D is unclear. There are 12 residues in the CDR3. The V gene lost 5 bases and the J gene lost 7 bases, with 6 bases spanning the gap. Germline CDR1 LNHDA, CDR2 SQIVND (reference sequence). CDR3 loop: CASSSTNSPLHF. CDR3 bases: TGTGCCAGTAGTTCTACCAATTCACCCCTCCACTTT.

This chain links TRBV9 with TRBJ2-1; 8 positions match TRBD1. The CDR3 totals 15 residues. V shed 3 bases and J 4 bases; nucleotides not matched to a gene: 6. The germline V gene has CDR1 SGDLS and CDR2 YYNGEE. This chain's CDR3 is CASSATGARYNEQFF. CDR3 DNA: TGTGCCAGCAGCGCGACAGGGGCCCGTTACAATGAGCAGTTCTTC.

The DNA for the CDR3 is TGTGCCAGCAGCGAGCGCGCCACAGGGTCGAACGAGCAGTACGTC. This codes for CASSERATGSNEQYV. The V gene is TRBV6-5, the J gene TRBJ2-7; the D gene is possibly TRBD1 (6 bases). This CDR3 region has 15 residues. Looked up from germline, CDR1 is MNHEY and CDR2 is SVGAGI. The V gene lost 6 bases and the J gene lost 5 bases, with 20 bases spanning the gap.

CDR3 protein: CASSSSGSSANIQYF. In nucleotides, the CDR3 is TGTGCCAGCAGCTCTAGCGGGAGTTCGGCAAACATTCAGTACTTC. This chain joins TRBV7-6 and TRBJ2-4, with TRBD2 identical over 10 bases. The CDR3 is 15 residues long. The V segment lost 4 bases and the J segment 6 bases; nucleotides outside the gene matches: 6. CDR1 is SGHVS and CDR2 is FNYEAQ in the germline V gene.

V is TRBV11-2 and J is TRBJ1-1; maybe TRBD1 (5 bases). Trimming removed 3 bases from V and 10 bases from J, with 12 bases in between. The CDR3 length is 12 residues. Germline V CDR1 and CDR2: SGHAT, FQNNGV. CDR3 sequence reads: CASSLVQDGAFF. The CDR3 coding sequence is TGTGCCAGCAGCTTGGTACAGGATGGAGCTTTCTTT. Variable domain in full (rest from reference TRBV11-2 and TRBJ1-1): EAGVAQSPRYKIIEKRQSVAFWCNPISGHATLYWYQQILGQGPKLLIQFQNNGVVDDSQLPKDRFSAERLKGVDSTLKIQPAKLEDSAVYLCASSLVQDGAFFGQGTRLTVV.

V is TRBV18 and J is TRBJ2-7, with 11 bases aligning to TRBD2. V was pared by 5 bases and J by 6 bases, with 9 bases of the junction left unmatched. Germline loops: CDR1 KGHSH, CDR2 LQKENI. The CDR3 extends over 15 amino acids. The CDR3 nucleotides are TGTGCCAGCTCAACTAGCGGGGGCGCGAGGGGCGAGCAGTACGTC. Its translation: CASSTSGGARGEQYV.

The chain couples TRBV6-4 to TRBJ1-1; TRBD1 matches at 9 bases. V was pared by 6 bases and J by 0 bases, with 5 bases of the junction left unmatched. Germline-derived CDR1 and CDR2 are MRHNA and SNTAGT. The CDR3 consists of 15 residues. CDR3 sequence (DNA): TGTGCCAGCAGACGGGACAGGGAAATGAACACTGAAGCTTTCTTT. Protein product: CASRRDREMNTEAFF.

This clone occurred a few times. The DNA of the CDR3 is TGTGCCACCAGTGACTCCGGGACAGGGACCTATCAGCCCCAGCATTTT. Amino acids: CATSDSGTGTYQPQHF. The V and J genes are TRBV24-1 and TRBJ1-5; 9 bases are shared with TRBD1. Germline CDR1 KGHDR, CDR2 SFDVKD. V lost 4 bases, J lost 5 bases, and 8 bases stayed unmatched. The CDR3 is made up of 16 amino acids.

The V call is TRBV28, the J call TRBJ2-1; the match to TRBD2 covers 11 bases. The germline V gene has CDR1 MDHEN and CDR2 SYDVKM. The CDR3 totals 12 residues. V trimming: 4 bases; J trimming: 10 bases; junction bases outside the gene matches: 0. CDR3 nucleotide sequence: TGTGCCAGCAGTTCTAGCGGGAGGGAGCAGTTCTTC. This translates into CASSSSGREQFF.

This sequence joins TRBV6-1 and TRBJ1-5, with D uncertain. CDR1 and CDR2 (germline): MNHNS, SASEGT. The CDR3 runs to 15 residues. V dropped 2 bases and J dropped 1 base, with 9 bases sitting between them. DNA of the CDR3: TGTGCCAGCAGTGAATTATCGAGGAGCAATCAGCCCCAGCATTTT. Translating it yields CASSELSRSNQPQHF.

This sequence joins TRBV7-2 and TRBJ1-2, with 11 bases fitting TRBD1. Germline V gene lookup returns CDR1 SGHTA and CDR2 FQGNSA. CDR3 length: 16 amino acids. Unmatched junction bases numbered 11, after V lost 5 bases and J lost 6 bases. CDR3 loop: CASSVDGTGGWNGYTF. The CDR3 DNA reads TGTGCCAGCAGCGTAGACGGGACAGGGGGGTGGAATGGCTACACCTTC.

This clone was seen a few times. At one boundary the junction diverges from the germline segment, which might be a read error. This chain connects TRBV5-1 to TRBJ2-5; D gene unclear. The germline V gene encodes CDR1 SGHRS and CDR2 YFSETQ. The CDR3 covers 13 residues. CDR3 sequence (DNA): TGTGCCAGCAGCTTGAGCGCGCGAGAGACCCAGTACTTC. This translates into CASSLSARETQYF.

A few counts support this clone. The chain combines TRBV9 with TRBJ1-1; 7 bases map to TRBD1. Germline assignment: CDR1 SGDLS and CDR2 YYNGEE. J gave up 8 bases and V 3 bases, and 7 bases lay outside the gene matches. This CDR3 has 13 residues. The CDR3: CASSETQGFEAFF. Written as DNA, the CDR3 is TGTGCCAGCAGCGAGACACAGGGGTTCGAAGCTTTCTTT.

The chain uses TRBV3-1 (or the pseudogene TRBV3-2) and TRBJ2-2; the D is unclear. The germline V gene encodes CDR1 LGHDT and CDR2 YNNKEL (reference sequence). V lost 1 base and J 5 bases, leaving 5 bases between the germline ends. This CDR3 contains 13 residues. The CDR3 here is CASSQVATGELFF. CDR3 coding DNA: TGTGCCAGCAGCCAAGTAGCTACCGGGGAGCTGTTTTTT.

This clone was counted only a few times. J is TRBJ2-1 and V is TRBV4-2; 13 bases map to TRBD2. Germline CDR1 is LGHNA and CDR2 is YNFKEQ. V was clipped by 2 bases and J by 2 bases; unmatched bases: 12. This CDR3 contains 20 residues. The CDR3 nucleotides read TGTGCCAGCAGCCAACCCTCGGGACTAGCGGGGCTACCTCCCTACAATGAGCAGTTCTTC. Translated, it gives CASSQPSGLAGLPPYNEQFF.

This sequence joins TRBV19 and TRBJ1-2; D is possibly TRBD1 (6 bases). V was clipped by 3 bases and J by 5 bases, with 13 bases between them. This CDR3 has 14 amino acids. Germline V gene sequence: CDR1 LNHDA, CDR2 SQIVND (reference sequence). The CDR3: CASSIPGTQYGYTF. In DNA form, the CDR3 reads TGTGCCAGTAGTATTCCAGGGACACAATATGGCTACACCTTC.

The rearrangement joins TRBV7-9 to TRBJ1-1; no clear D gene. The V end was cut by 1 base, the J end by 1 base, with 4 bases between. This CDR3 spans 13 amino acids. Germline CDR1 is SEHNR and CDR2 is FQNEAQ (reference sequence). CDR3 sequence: CASSLVANTEAFF. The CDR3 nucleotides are TGTGCCAGCAGCTTAGTGGCGAACACTGAAGCTTTCTTT.

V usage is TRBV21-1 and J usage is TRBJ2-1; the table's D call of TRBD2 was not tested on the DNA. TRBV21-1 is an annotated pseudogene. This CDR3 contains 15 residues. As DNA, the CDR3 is TGTGCCAGCGCTGACTGGACTAGCGGGGCCAATGAGCAGTTCTTC. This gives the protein CASADWTSGANEQFF.

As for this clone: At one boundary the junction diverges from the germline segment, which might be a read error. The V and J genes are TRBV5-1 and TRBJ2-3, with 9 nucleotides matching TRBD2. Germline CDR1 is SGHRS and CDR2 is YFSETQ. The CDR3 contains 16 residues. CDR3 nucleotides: TGTGCCAGCAGTCTCACTAGCGGGCTAAGCACAGATACGCAGTATTTT. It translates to CASSLTSGLSTDTQYF.

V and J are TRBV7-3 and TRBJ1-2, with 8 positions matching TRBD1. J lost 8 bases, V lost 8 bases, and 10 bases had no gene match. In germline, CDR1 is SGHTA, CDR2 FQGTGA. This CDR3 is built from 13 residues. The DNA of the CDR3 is TGTGCCAGCGCCCGCGACAGGGGAGAGGGCTACACCTTC. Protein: CASARDRGEGYTF.

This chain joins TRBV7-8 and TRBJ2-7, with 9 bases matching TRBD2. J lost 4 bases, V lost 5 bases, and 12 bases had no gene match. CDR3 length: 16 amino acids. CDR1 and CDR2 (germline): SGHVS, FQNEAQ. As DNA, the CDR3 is TGTGCCAGCAGCCCCAAGGGGGCTAGCGGGGTTTACGAGCAGTACGTC. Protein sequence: CASSPKGASGVYEQYV.

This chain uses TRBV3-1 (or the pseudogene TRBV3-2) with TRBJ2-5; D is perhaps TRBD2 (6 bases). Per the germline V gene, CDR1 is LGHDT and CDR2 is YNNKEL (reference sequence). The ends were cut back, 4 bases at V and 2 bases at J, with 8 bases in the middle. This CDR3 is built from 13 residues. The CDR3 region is CASSPRGQETQYF. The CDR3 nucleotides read TGTGCCAGCAGCCCTCGGGGGCAAGAGACCCAGTACTTC.

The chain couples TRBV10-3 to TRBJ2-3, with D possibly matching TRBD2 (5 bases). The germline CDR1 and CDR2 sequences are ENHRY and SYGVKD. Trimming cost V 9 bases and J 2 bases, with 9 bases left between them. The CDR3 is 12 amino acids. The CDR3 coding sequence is TGTGCCATGGCTAGCAACACAGATACGCAGTATTTT. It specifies CAMASNTDTQYF.

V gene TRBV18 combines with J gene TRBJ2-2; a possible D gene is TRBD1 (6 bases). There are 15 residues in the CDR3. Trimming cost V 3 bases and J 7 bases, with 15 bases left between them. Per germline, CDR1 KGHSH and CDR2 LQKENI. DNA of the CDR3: TGTGCCAGCTCACCGGCCGGGACATTTTACGGGGAGCTGTTTTTT. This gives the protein CASSPAGTFYGELFF.